The rows below give T cell receptor beta chains drawn from one sample of a study of T cells after yellow fever vaccination. TCRdb independently ran MiXCR on the 5' RACE reads; one entry per CDR3 protein. The sample records about 340,000 distinct CDR3 sequences, around 3.9% being singletons. The material was PBMCs, obtained 5 days after the yellow fever booster vaccination. The receptor set was obtained from a man younger than 30 who received the YFV17D yellow fever vaccine. Both conserved end residues are part of each CDR3. The D gene is left open where the match is weak. Clone size, where shown, is once, few, many, or a class for clones that have expanded.

d_gene	abundance	v_gene	j_gene	CDR3nt	CDR3aa
TRBD1	many	TRBV11-2	TRBJ2-7	TGTGCCAGCAGCTTAGCATCGGGACAGAACTACGAGCAGTACTTC	CASSLASGQNYEQYF
TRBD1	many	TRBV7-8	TRBJ2-1	TGTGCCAGCAGCTTTGACAGGGGAGATGAGCAGTTCTTC	CASSFDRGDEQFF
-	many	TRBV6-5	TRBJ2-1	TGTGCCAGCCGGAGCTACAATGAGCAGTTCTTC	CASRSYNEQFF
-	few	TRBV4-3	TRBJ2-3	TGCGCCAGCAGCCAAGTAGGGCTTTACACAGATACGCAGTATTTT	CASSQVGLYTDTQYF
-	few	TRBV4-3	TRBJ1-1	TGCGCCAGCAGCCAAGATGTCTGGGTCAACCTTGAAGCTTTCTTT	CASSQDVWVNLEAFF
-	few	TRBV5-1	TRBJ1-4	TGCGCCAGCAGAGGAAGGCAGGGGTCGGGCGAAAAACTGTTTTTT	CASRGRQGSGEKLFF
-	few	TRBV7-9	TRBJ2-5	TGTGCCAGCAGCGTCGGGGTGAAGACCCAGTACTTC	CASSVGVKTQYF
TRBD2	many	TRBV11-2	TRBJ2-1	TGTGCCAGCAGCTTAGAGCCCGGACTAGGGCAGGGTGAGCAGTTCTTC	CASSLEPGLGQGEQFF
TRBD1	many	TRBV7-4	TRBJ1-1	TGTGCCAGCAGCTTACAACAGGGGCTAGTGGGAACTGAAGCTTTCTTT	CASSLQQGLVGTEAFF
-	many	TRBV7-9	TRBJ2-3	TGTGCCAGCAGCCAAGTGGGGCGGGATACGCAGTATTTT	CASSQVGRDTQYF
TRBD1	few	TRBV6-2/TRBV6-3	TRBJ2-1	TGTGCCAGCGCCCCTGGCGGGACAGGGGGCAATGAGCAGTTCTTC	CASAPGGTGGNEQFF
TRBD1	many	TRBV7-3	TRBJ1-1	TGTGCCAGCAGCCCGGACAGGCGCACTGAAGCTTTCTTT	CASSPDRRTEAFF
-	-	TRBV19	TRBJ2-6	TGTGCCAGTAGTATTTTTCGAGCCTCTGGGGCCAACGTCCTGACTTTC	CASSIFRASGANVLTF
TRBD2	many	TRBV7-2	TRBJ2-7	TGTGCCAGCAGCTCGGGAGGGCGCGAGCAGTACTTC	CASSSGGREQYF
-	many	TRBV19	TRBJ1-1	TGTGCCAGTGGACGTGGTACTGAAGCTTTCTTT	CASGRGTEAFF
-	few	TRBV5-6	TRBJ2-1	TGTGCCAGCAGCCCCGAAACGGGGAAGGAGCAGTTCTTC	CASSPETGKEQFF
-	-	TRBV4-2	TRBJ1-2	TGTGCCAGCAGCCAAGATCCGGACAGCCACAATGGCTACACCTTC	CASSQDPDSHNGYTF
-	-	TRBV20-1	TRBJ1-1	TGCAGTGCAAGGACACGCTTGAACACTGAAGCTTTCTTT	CSARTRLNTEAFF
-	many	TRBV20-1	TRBJ2-1	TGCAGTGCTAGAGATCCGAGGGGGGGCCTCTACAATGAGCAGTTCTTC	CSARDPRGGLYNEQFF
-	few	TRBV20-1	TRBJ1-1	TGCAGTGCTAGAGATATGGACCCTGAAGCTTTCTTT	CSARDMDPEAFF
-	few	TRBV19	TRBJ1-2	TGTGCCAGTAGTATTATTGGAGGAGACAGCCTATATGGCTACACCTTC	CASSIIGGDSLYGYTF
-	-	TRBV5-1	TRBJ2-7	TGCGCCAGCAGCTTGCGCAGCCGCGACGAGCAGTACTTC	CASSLRSRDEQYF
-	-	TRBV10-3	TRBJ2-1	TGTGCCATCAGTGAGGGGGGCTTCGGTGAGCAGTTCTTC	CAISEGGFGEQFF
TRBD1	few	TRBV6-5	TRBJ2-7	TGTGCCAGCAGTTTAAGTACGGGACAGGGTTTCGAGCAGTACTTC	CASSLSTGQGFEQYF
TRBD1	many	TRBV28	TRBJ2-2	TGTGCCACCCTTCCCGGTGACAGGGACACCGGGGAGCTGTTTTTT	CATLPGDRDTGELFF
-	few	TRBV6-6	TRBJ1-6	TGTGCCAGCAGTTACTCGACGGGATACGTTTCACCCCTCCACTTT	CASSYSTGYVSPLHF
TRBD2	large	TRBV15	TRBJ2-2	TGTGCCACCAGCAGAGATACGGGGGGGCCCGGGGAGCTGTTTTTT	CATSRDTGGPGELFF
-	many	TRBV6-5	TRBJ2-6	TGTGCCAGCAGGGGGACCCCTGGTTTGGTCCTGACTTTC	CASRGTPGLVLTF
-	many	TRBV5-1	TRBJ2-7	TGCGCCAGCAGCCCACAGGGATACGGCGAGCAGTACTTC	CASSPQGYGEQYF
-	-	TRBV27	TRBJ2-7	TGTGCCAGCAGTTTACAGCCGGGGGAGCAGTACTTC	CASSLQPGEQYF
-	few	TRBV5-1	TRBJ2-7	TGCGCCAGCAGCTTGGACAGCCATGGGTTCGAGCAGTACTTC	CASSLDSHGFEQYF
-	many	TRBV29-1	TRBJ1-4	TGCAGCGTTGAAGGTCCCACCGTAGCGAGATTTTTT	CSVEGPTVARFF
-	-	TRBV18	TRBJ1-2	TGTGCCAGCTCTCCTTCTCTGGACATGGACTATGGCTACACCTTC	CASSPSLDMDYGYTF
-	-	TRBV5-5	TRBJ2-1	TGTGCCAGCAGCTTGGCAGTGAGCTCCTACAATGAGCAGTTCTTC	CASSLAVSSYNEQFF
TRBD1	-	TRBV28	TRBJ1-4	TGTGCCAGCAGCCGAACCGGGACAGAAGATAAAAAACTGTTTTTT	CASSRTGTEDKKLFF
-	many	TRBV5-1	TRBJ2-6	TGCGCCAGCAGCTTTGGAGGGGACGCCAACGTCCTGACTTTC	CASSFGGDANVLTF
-	many	TRBV5-1	TRBJ2-7	TGCGCCAGCAGCTTGGCGGGCAGGACCCCCTACGAGCAGTACTTC	CASSLAGRTPYEQYF
-	-	TRBV7-9	TRBJ1-2	TGTGCCAGCAGCTTAGACAGCCTCTATGGCTACACCTTC	CASSLDSLYGYTF